This section outlines one T cell receptor beta chain sequence together with its context. The antigen is unknown. Unique molecular identifiers were incorporated during preparation of the TCRbeta library. TCRdb reprocessed the PCR reads via MiXCR and lists one record per CDR3 protein. The top ten hold about 5% of the sample, which has under 250,000 distinct CDR3 sequences, roughly 25% seen once. This record comes from a study of T-cell reconstitution after alpha-beta-depleted transplantation in children. This CDR3 comprises 14 residues. The V end lost 6 bases, the J end lost 4 bases, and 14 bases lay between the germline ends. Study results and caveats: A year post-transplant, T-cell counts and diversity derived mostly from newly produced T cells. For some patients, TCRbeta diversity was high at day 60 because of recipient T cells and thymic progenitors that survived.

The V call is TRBV12-3 or TRBV12-4, the J call TRBJ2-3, with D possibly being TRBD1 or TRBD2 (5 bases each). This clonotype was obtained from a female patient aged 2 to 10 who had a stem cell transplant for congenital amegakaryocytic thrombocytopenia, so the T cells may come from the graft donor. Sample: PBMCs, mostly from graft donor cells, taken 360 days after TCRalphabeta/CD19-depleted stem cell transplant. The CDR3 loop reads CASSPARGADTQYF. The CDR3 DNA is TGTGCCAGCAGCCCTGCACGAGGGGCAGATACGCAGTATTTT.